The 3 T cell receptor beta chains below come from one sample, sequenced in a study of T cells in Graves' hyperthyroidism and ophthalmopathy. Amplification yielded TCR beta CDR3 regions, with RNA transcripts as the source. Initially, a first-round RT-PCR of the TCR CDR3 employed the HTBI primer set. Each CDR3 protein gets one entry after TCRdb re-called the multiplex PCR reads with MiXCR. The table has roughly 300,000 distinct CDR3 sequences, about 14% seen once; the top ten hold 20% to 25%. The sample comprised blood. The receptors shown here come from a woman aged 30 to 39 with Graves' hyperthyroidism.

This clonotype has a handful of counts. The V and J genes are TRBV18 and TRBJ1-1, with a possible D match to TRBD1 (5 bases). Trimming removed 2 bases at V and 0 bases at J, with 19 bases between. The germline V gene encodes CDR1 KGHSH and CDR2 LQKENI. CDR3 length: 18 amino acids. The CDR3 loop reads CASSPKGTRGSMNTEAFF. CDR3 bases: TGTGCCAGCTCACCAAAAGGAACAAGGGGATCCATGAACACTGAAGCTTTCTTT.

This clonotype was observed many times. V usage is TRBV28 and J usage is TRBJ1-5; a possible D gene is TRBD1 (6 bases). CDR1 MDHEN and CDR2 SYDVKM come from the germline V gene. With 5 bases removed from V and 9 bases from J, the gap between germline ends came to 14 bases. The CDR3 spans 13 residues. CDR3 DNA: TGTGCCAGCAGTCAACAGGGAGGGGGGCCCCAGCATTTT. Amino acid sequence: CASSQQGGGPQHF.

The chain is built from TRBV6-2 or TRBV6-3 and TRBJ2-3; 9 bases fit TRBD2. Trimming removed 5 bases from V and 2 bases from J; junction bases left unmatched: 5. The CDR3 is made up of 15 amino acids. Germline values: CDR1 MNHEY, CDR2 SVGEGT. The CDR3 DNA is TGTGCCAGCAGTGGAGGCGGGAGGGCCACAGATACGCAGTATTTT. Translation gives CASSGGGRATDTQYF.